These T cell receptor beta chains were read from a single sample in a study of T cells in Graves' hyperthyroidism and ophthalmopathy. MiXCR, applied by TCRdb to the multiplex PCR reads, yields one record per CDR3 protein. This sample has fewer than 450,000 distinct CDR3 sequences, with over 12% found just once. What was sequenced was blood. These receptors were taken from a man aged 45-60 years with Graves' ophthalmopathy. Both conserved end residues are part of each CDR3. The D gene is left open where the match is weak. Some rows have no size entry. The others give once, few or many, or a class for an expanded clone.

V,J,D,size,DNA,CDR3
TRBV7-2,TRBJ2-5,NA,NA,TGTGCCAGCAGCTTAGGGATCTCCATCAGGGACTTC,CASSLGISIRDF
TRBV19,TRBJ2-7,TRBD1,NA,TGTGCCAGTAGTATGGGACAGGCCTCGCCCTACGAGCAGTACTTC,CASSMGQASPYEQYF
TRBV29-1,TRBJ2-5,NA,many,TGCAGCGTAATCAAACAGGGTGGAGGAGAGACCCAGTACTTC,CSVIKQGGGETQYF
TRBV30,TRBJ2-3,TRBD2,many,TGTGCCTGGGGTCCCTTAGCGGGTGTTCAGTATTTT,CAWGPLAGVQYF
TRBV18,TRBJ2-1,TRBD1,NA,TGTGCCAGCTCAGCCGGGACAGGGGGCTCTAATGAGCAGTTCTTC,CASSAGTGGSNEQFF
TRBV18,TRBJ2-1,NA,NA,TGTGCCAGCTCACACGACAGGCACAATGAGCAGTTCTTC,CASSHDRHNEQFF
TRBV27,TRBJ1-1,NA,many,TGTGCCAGCAGTTATCAGGGGATGAACACTGAAGCTTTCTTT,CASSYQGMNTEAFF
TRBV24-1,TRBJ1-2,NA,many,TGTGCCACCAGTGGAGGCAGGGGAGGGAGAAACTATGGCTACACCTTC,CATSGGRGGRNYGYTF
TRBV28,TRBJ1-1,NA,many,TGTGCCAGTAACAGGGTGGTAGCTGAAGCTTTCTTT,CASNRVVAEAFF
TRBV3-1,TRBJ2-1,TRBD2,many,TGTGCCAGCAGCCCAGGGTGGAGCGGGGCTTACAATGAGCAGTTCTTC,CASSPGWSGAYNEQFF
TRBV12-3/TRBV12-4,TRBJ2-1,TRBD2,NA,TGTGCCAGCAGACAAAGCGGGGGGGGCGAGCAGTTCTTC,CASRQSGGGEQFF
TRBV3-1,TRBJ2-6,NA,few,TGTGCCAGCAGCCCCCGGGGCGGGGCTGGGGCCAACGTCCTGACTTTC,CASSPRGGAGANVLTF
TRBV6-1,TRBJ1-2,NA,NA,TGTGCCAGCAGACGGGGACTCTCACGGCTAGGCTACACCTTC,CASRRGLSRLGYTF
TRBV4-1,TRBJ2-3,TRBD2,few,TGCGCCAGCAGCCTACTCGGGACTAGAAAAGATACGCAGTATTTT,CASSLLGTRKDTQYF
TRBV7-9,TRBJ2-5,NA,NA,TGTGCCAGCAGCTTAGCCCTGTCGGAGGAAGAGACCCAGTACTTC,CASSLALSEEETQYF